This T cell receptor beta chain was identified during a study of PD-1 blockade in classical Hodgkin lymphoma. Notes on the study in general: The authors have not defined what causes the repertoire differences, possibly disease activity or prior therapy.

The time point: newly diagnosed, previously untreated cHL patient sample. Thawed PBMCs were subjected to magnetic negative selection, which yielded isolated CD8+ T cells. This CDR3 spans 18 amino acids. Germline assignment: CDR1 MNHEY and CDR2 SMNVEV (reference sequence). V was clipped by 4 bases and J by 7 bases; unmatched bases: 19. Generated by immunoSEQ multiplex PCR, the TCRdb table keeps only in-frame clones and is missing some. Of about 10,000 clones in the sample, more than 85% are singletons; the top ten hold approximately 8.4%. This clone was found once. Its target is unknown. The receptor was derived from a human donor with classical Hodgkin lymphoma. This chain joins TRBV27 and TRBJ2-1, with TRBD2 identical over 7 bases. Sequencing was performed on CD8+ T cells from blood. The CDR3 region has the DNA TGTGCCAGCAGTTCTCTCCCTAGCGGCCCCGGGATCGGAAATGAGCAGTTCTTC. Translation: CASSSLPSGPGIGNEQFF.